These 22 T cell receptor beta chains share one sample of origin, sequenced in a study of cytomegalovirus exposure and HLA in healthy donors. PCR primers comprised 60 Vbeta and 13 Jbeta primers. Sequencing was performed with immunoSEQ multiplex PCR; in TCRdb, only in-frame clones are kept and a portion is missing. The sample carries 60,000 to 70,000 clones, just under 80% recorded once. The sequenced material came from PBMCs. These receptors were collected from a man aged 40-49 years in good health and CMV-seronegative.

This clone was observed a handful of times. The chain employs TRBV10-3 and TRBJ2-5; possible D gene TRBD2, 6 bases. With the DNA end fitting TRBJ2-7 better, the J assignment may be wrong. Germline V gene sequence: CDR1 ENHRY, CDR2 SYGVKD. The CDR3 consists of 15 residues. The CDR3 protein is CAISDGSGSSYEQYF. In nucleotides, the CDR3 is TGTGCCATCAGTGATGGTAGCGGAAGCTCCTACGAGCAGTACTTC.

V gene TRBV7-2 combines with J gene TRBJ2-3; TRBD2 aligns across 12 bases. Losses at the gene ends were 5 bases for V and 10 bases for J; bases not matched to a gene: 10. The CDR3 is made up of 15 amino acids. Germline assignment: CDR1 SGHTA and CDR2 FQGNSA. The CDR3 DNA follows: TGTGCCAGCAGCCCCCAGGGACTAGCGGGCTCATCGCAGTATTTT. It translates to CASSPQGLAGSSQYF.

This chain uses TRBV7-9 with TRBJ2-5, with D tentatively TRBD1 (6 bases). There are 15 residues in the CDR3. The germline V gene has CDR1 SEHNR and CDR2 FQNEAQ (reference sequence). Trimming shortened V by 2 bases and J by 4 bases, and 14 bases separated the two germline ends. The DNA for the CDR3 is TGTGCCAGCAGCTTATCGGCCACAGGGTCAGAGACCCAGTACTTC. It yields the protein CASSLSATGSETQYF.

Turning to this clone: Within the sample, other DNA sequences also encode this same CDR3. The CDR3 DNA sequence: TGTGCCAGCAGTTACTCGCGGGGCTCCTACGAGCAGTACTTC. It is translated as CASSYSRGSYEQYF. The chain is built from TRBV6-5 and TRBJ2-7; possibly TRBD2 for D (6 bases). Between the trimmed V and J ends, which lost 0 bases and 0 bases, there was a span of 6 bases. The length of the CDR3 is 14 residues. Germline V CDR1 and CDR2: MNHEY, SVGAGI.

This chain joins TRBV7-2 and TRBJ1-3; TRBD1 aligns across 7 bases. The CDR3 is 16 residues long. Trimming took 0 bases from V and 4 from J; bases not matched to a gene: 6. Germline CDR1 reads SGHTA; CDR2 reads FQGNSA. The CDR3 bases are TGTGCCAGCAGCTTAGCAGGGGGCGCTTCCGGAAACACCATATATTTT. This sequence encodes CASSLAGGASGNTIYF.

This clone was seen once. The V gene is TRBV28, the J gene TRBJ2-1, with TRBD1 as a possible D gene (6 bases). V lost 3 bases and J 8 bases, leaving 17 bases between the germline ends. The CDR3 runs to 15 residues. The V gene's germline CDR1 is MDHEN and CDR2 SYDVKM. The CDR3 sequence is CASSFMGAWVHEQFF. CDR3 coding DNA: TGTGCCAGCAGTTTTATGGGGGCCTGGGTCCATGAGCAGTTCTTC.

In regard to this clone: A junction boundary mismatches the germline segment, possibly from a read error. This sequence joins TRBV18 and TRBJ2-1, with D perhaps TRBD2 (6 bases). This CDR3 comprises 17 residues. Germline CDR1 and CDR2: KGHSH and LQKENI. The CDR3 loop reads CASSPQVNLAKYNERFF. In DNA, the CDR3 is TGTGCCAGCTCACCACAAGTTAATCTAGCGAAATACAATGAGCGGTTCTTC.

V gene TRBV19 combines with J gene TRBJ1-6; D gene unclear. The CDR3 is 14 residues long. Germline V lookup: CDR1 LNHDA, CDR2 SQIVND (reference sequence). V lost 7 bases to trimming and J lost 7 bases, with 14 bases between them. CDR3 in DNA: TGTGCCAGTATGGCCCTCCGGGAGAATTCACCCCTCCACTTT. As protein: CASMALRENSPLHF.

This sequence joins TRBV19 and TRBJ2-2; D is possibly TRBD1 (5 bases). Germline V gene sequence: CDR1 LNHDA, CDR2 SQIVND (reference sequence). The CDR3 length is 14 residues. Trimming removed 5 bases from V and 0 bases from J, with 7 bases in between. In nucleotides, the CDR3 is TGTGCCAGTAGTCCAGGGACGAACACCGGGGAGCTGTTTTTT. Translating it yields CASSPGTNTGELFF. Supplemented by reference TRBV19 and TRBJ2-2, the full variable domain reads DGGITQSPKYLFRKEGQNVTLSCEQNLNHDAMYWYRQDPGQGLRLIYYSQIVNDFQKGDIAEGYSVSREKKESFPLTVTSAQKNPTAFYLCASSPGTNTGELFFGEGSRLTVL.

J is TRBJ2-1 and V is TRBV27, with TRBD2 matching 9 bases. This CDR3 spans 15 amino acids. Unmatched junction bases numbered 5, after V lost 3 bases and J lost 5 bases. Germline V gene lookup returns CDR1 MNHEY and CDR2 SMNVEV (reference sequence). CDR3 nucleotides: TGTGCCAGCAGTTTCTATCTAGCGGGGAACAATGAGCAGTTCTTC. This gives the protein CASSFYLAGNNEQFF.

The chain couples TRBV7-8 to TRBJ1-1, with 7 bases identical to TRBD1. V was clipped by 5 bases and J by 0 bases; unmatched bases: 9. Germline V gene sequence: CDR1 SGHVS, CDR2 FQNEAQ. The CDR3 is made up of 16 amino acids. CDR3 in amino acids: CASSRMTGPLNTEAFF. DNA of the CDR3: TGTGCCAGCAGCCGAATGACAGGGCCCCTGAACACTGAAGCTTTCTTT.

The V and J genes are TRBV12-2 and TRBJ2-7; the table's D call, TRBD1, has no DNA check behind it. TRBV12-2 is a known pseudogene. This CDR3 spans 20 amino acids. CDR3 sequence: CASRLASVRGRLFSSYEQYF. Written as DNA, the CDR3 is TGTGCAAGTCGCTTAGCGTCGGTCAGGGGGAGGTTGTTTAGCTCCTACGAGCAGTACTTC.

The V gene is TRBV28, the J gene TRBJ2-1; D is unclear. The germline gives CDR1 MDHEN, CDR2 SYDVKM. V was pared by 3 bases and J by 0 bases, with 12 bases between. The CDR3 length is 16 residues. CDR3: CASSLLTLSSYNEQFF. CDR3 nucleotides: TGTGCCAGCAGTTTGTTGACTCTCAGCTCCTACAATGAGCAGTTCTTC.

The CDR3 protein is CASSDSRQGNEKLFF. The DNA of the CDR3 is TGTGCCAGCAGTGACTCCCGACAGGGAAATGAAAAACTGTTTTTT. The rearrangement uses TRBV6-4 and TRBJ1-4, with TRBD1 matching 7 bases. CDR1 is MRHNA and CDR2 is SNTAGT in the germline V gene. This CDR3 contains 15 residues. After removal of 0 bases from V and 5 bases from J, the junction contained 3 bases not matched to a gene.

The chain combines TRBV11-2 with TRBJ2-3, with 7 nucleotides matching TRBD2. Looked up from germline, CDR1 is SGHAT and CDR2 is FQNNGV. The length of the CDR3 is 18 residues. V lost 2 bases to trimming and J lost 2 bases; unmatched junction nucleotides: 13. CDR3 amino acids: CASSLFGGPSGTTDTQYF. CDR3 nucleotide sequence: TGTGCCAGCAGCTTATTCGGGGGACCAAGCGGGACCACAGATACGCAGTATTTT.

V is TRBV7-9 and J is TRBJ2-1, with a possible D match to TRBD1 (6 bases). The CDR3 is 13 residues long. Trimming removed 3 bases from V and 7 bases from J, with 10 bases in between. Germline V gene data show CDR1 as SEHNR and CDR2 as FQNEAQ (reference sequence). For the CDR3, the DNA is TGTGCCAGCAGCTTCGACAGGTGGAATGAGCAGTTCTTC. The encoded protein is CASSFDRWNEQFF.

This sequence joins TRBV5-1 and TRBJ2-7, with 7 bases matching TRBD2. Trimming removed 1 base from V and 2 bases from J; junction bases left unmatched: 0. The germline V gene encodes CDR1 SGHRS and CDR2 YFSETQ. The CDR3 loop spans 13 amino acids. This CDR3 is CASSLRGAYEQYF. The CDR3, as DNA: TGCGCCAGCAGCTTGCGGGGGGCCTACGAGCAGTACTTC.

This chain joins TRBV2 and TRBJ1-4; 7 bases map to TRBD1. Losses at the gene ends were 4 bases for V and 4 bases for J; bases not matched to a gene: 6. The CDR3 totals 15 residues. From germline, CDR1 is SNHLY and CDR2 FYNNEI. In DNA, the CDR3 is TGTGCCAGCAGTGTAAACAGGGGCCGTAATGAAAAACTGTTTTTT. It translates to CASSVNRGRNEKLFF.

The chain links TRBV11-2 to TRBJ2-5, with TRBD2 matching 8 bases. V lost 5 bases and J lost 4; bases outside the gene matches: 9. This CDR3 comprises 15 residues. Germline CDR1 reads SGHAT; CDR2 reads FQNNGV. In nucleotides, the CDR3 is TGTGCCAGCAGCCGACCGGCGGGGGGAGGAGAGACCCAGTACTTC. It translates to CASSRPAGGGETQYF.

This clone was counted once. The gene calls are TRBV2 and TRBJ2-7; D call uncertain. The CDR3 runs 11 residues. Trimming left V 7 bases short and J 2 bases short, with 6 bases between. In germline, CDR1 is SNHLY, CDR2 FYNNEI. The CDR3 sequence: CASTDTYEQYF. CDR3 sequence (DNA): TGTGCCAGCACTGACACCTACGAGCAGTACTTC.

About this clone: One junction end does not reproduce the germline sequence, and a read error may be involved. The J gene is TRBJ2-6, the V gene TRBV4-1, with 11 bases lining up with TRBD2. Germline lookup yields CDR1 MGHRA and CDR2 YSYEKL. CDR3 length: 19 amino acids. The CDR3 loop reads CANSRGLAGSYSGANVLTF. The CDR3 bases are TGCGCCAACAGCCGCGGACTAGCGGGTTCCTACTCTGGGGCCAACGTCCTGACTTTC.

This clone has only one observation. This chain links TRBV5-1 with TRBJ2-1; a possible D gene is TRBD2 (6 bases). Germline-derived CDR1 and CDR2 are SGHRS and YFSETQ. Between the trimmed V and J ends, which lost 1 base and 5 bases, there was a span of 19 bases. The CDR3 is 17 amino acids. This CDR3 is CASSLTSLRLANNEQFF. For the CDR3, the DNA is TGCGCCAGCAGCTTGACTTCTCTGCGGCTAGCGAACAATGAGCAGTTCTTC.